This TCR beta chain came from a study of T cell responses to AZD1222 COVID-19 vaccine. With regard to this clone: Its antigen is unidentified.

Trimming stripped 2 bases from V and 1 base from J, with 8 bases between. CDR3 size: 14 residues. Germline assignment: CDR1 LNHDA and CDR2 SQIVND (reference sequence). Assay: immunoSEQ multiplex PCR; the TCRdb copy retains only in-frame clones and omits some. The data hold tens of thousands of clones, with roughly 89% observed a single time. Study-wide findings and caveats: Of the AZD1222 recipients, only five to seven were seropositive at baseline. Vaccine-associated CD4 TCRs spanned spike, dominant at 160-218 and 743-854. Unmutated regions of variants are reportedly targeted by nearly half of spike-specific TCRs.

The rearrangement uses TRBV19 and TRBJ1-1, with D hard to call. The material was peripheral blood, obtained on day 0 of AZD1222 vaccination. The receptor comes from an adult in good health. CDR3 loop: CASSIMWGNTEAFF. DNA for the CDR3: TGTGCCAGTAGTATAATGTGGGGGAACACTGAAGCTTTCTTT.